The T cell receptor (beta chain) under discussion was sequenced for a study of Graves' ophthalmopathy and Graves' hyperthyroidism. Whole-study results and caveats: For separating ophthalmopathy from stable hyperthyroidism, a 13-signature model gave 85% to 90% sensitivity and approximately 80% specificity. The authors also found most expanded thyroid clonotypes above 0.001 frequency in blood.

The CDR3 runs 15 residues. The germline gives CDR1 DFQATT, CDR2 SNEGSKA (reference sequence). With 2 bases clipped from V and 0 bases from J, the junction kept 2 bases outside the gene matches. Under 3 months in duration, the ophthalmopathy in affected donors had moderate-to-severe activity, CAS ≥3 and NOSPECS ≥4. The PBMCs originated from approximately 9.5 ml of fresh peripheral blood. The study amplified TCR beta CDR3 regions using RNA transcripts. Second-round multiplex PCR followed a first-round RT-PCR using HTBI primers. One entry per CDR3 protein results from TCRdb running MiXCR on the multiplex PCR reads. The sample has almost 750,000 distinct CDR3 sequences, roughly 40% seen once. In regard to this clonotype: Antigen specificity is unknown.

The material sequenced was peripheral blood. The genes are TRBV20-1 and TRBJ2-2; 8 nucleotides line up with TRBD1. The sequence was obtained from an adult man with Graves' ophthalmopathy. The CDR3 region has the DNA TGCAGTGCTAGACAGGGACAGGCGAACACCGGGGAGCTGTTTTTT. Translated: CSARQGQANTGELFF.